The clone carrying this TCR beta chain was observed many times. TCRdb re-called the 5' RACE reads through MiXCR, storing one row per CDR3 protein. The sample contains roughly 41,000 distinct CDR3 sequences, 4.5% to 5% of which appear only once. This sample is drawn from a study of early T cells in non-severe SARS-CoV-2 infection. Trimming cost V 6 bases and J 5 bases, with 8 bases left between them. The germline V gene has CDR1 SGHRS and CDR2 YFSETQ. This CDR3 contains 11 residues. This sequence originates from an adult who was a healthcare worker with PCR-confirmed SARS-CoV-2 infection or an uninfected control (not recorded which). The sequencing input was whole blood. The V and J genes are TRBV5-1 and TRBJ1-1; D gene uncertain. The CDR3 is CASKAETEAFF. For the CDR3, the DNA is TGCGCCAGCAAGGCGGAGACTGAAGCTTTCTTT.